This record looks at one T cell receptor (beta chain) sequence and its context. The CDR3 loop spans 15 amino acids. Trimming cost V 5 bases and J 8 bases; bases outside gene matches: 10. Germline V gives CDR1 MNHEY, CDR2 SVGAGI. Assignments of participants to cohorts depended upon their own reported clinical history. The entry originates in a study of blood T cell repertoires in COVID-19. Across the whole study: Material from acute and convalescent COVID-19 was sourced from the United States, Italy and Spain. PBMCs, B-cell-depleted T cells, or T cells provided the cDNA or gDNA that made up the material.

The authors' processing: Estimates of nucleated cell counts were drawn from the amplification of reference gene primers. Libraries were prepared by immunoSEQ multiplex PCR; TCRdb keeps only in-frame clonotypes and omits some of them. V and J calls and clone size follow that table, whereas D and trimming were derived from the DNA. Of around 310,000 clones listed, around 92% are singletons. Specimen: PBMCs or T cells enriched from blood (not recorded which). The J gene is TRBJ2-1, the V gene TRBV6-5, with 9 bases matching TRBD2. The source of this sequence is a woman in her twenties or thirties who had recovered from COVID-19. CDR3 sequence (DNA): TGTGCCAGCAGTCCTAGGCGGGAGGGCCCCTATGAGCAGTTCTTC. This gives the protein CASSPRREGPYEQFF.